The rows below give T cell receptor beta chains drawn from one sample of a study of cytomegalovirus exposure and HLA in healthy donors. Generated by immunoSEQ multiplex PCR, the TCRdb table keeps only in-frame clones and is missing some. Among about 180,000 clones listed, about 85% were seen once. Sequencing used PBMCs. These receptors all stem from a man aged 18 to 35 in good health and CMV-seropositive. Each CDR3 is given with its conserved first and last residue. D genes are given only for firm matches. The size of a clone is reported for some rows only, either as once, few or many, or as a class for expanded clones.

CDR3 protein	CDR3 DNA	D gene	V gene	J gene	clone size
CASSQDLKGAYGYTF	TGTGCCAGCAGCCAAGATTTGAAGGGGGCCTATGGCTACACCTTC	TRBD1	TRBV14	TRBJ1-2	NA
CAITGQGSDEQFF	TGTGCCATCACCGGACAGGGTAGCGATGAGCAGTTCTTC	TRBD1	TRBV10-3	TRBJ2-1	NA
CASRPYGGIGELFF	TGTGCCAGCAGGCCTTACGGAGGGATCGGGGAGCTGTTTTTT	NA	TRBV7-8	TRBJ2-2	NA
CASSHQEGPVGREGQYNEQFF	TGTGCCAGCAGCCACCAAGAGGGCCCCGTCGGGCGGGAGGGCCAGTACAATGAGCAGTTCTTC	TRBD2	TRBV14	TRBJ2-1	once
CAWRSSGASQFF	TGTGCCTGGCGATCTAGCGGGGCTTCCCAGTTCTTC	TRBD2	TRBV30	TRBJ2-1	NA
CASTPRTGDFSGANVLTF	TGTGCCAGCACCCCTAGGACAGGGGATTTTTCTGGGGCCAACGTCCTGACTTTC	TRBD1	TRBV9	TRBJ2-6	NA
CASSELPGIETQYF	TGTGCCAGCAGTGAACTTCCCGGGATAGAGACCCAGTACTTC	NA	TRBV6-1	TRBJ2-5	NA
CASRGTGEYNEQFF	TGTGCCAGCAGGGGAACAGGGGAGTACAATGAGCAGTTCTTC	TRBD1	TRBV25-1	TRBJ2-1	NA
CASSGQGDNSPLHF	TGTGCCAGCTCCGGACAGGGGGACAATTCACCCCTCCACTTT	TRBD1	TRBV18	TRBJ1-6	few
CASRRRGSGQRLNYGYTF	TGTGCCAGCAGACGCAGGGGATCGGGACAGCGTCTTAATTATGGCTACACCTTC	TRBD1	TRBV28	TRBJ1-2	NA
CASSPSGGEGEQYF	TGTGCCAGCAGTCCCAGCGGGGGGGAGGGCGAGCAGTACTTC	TRBD2	TRBV6-4	TRBJ2-7	NA
CASTEGLAGVGEQYF	TGTGCCAGCACCGAAGGTCTAGCGGGGGTGGGGGAGCAGTACTTC	TRBD2	TRBV6-1	TRBJ2-7	NA
CACGTAPEAFF	TGTGCCTGCGGGACAGCCCCTGAAGCTTTCTTT	TRBD1	TRBV2	TRBJ1-1	NA
CASSQERQGDYGYTF	TGTGCCAGCAGCCAAGAGAGGCAGGGGGACTATGGCTACACCTTC	TRBD1	TRBV4-2	TRBJ1-2	NA
CASWGDLLGTEAFF	TGCGCCAGCTGGGGGGACCTCCTCGGCACTGAAGCTTTCTTT	NA	TRBV5-1	TRBJ1-1	NA
CASSPGTGSGNTIYF	TGTGCCAGCAGTCCCGGGACAGGCTCTGGAAACACCATATATTTT	TRBD1	TRBV6-5	TRBJ1-3	NA
CASSQEGFRDSAYEQYF	TGCGCCAGCAGCCAAGAGGGATTCCGGGACTCAGCCTACGAGCAGTACTTC	NA	TRBV4-1	TRBJ2-7	NA
CASSLPPGLRGTDTQYF	TGTGCCAGCAGTCTACCGCCGGGACTACGGGGGACAGATACGCAGTATTTT	TRBD2	TRBV28	TRBJ2-3	NA
CASSPGTGDRGYTF	TGTGCCAGCAGTCCCGGGACAGGGGATCGGGGCTACACCTTC	TRBD1	TRBV6-5	TRBJ1-2	NA
CASSPGGTDTQYF	TGTGCCTCTAGTCCGGGGGGCACAGATACGCAGTATTTT	NA	TRBV30	TRBJ2-3	NA
CASSGALNTEAFF	TGTGCCAGCAGCGGAGCGTTGAACACTGAAGCTTTCTTT	NA	TRBV9	TRBJ1-1	NA
CASSSGSGEGGTEAFF	TGTGCCAGCAGTTCTGGTTCGGGGGAAGGAGGCACTGAAGCTTTCTTT	NA	TRBV28	TRBJ1-1	NA
CASSPPTGQREQYF	TGTGCCAGCTCACCACCCACCGGACAGCGGGAGCAGTACTTC	NA	TRBV18	TRBJ2-7	NA
CASSAIQGSYNEQFF	TGTGCCAGCAGCGCCATACAGGGATCCTACAATGAGCAGTTCTTC	NA	TRBV9	TRBJ2-1	NA
CASSEARGEQFF	TGTGCCAGCAGTGAAGCGCGGGGTGAGCAGTTCTTC	NA	TRBV6-1	TRBJ2-1	NA
CASSFSGLAGINEQYF	TGTGCCAGCAGTTTTTCGGGACTAGCGGGGATAAACGAGCAGTACTTC	TRBD2	TRBV28	TRBJ2-7	NA